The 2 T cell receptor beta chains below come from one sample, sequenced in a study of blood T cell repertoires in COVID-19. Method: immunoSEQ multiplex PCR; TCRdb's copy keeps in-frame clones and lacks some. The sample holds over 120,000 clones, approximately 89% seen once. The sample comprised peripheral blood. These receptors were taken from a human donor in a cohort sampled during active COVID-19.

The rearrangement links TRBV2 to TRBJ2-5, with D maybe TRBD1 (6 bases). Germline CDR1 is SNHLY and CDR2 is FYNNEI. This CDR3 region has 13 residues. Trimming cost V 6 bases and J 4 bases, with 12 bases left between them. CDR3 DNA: TGTGCCAGCAGACCGGGACATGGAGAGACCCAGTACTTC. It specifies CASRPGHGETQYF.

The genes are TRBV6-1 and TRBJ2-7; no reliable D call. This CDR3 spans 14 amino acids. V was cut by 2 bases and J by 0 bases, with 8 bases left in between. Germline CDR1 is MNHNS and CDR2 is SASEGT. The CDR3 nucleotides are TGTGCCAGCAGTGAAATCTCTTACTCCTACGAGCAGTACTTC. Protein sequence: CASSEISYSYEQYF.